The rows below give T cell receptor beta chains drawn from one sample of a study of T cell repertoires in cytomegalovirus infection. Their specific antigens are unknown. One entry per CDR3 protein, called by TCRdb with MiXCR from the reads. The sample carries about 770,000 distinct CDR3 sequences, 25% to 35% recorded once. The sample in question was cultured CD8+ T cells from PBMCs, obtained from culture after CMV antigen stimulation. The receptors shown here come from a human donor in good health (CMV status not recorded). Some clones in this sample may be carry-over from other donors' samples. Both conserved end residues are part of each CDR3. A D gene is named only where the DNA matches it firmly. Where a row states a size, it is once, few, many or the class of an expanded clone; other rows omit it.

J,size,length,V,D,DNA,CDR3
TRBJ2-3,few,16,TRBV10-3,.,TGTGCCATCAGTGAGTCGTCGGGGGATGGCACAGATACGCAGTATTTT,CAISESSGDGTDTQYF
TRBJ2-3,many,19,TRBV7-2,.,TGTGCCAGCAGCCTGCCCAGGGAGGCGCGGGTCGGATACACAGATACGCAGTATTTT,CASSLPREARVGYTDTQYF
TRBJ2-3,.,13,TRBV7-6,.,TGTGCCAGCAGCTTAGCCCCGTTAGATACGCAGTATTTT,CASSLAPLDTQYF
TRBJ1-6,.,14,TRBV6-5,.,TGTGCCAGCACCTACGCATGGGATAATTCACCCCTCCACTTT,CASTYAWDNSPLHF
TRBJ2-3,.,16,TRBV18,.,TGTGCCAGCTCACCAGGGGCTAGGAGTCACCCAGATACGCAGTATTTT,CASSPGARSHPDTQYF
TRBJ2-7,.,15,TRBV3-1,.,TGTGCCAGCAGCCAAGAGTCGGGCACACCCTACGAGCAGTACTTC,CASSQESGTPYEQYF
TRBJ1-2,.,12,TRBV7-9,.,TGTGCCAGCAGCTTGGGCGACGGAAGCTACACCTTC,CASSLGDGSYTF
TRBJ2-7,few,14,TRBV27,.,TGTGCCAGCAGTTTGGGTAAGGGCGACTACGAGCAGTACTTC,CASSLGKGDYEQYF
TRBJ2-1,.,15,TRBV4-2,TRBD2,TGTGCCAGCAAGGAGGGGCTAGCGGGGGTGGATGAGCAGTTCTTC,CASKEGLAGVDEQFF
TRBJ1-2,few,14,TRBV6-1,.,TGTGCCAGCAGAAAAGGACAATCTAACTATGGCTACACCTTC,CASRKGQSNYGYTF
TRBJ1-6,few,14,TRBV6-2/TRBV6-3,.,TGTGCCAGCAGGACACCGGGACGTAATTCACCCCTCCACTTT,CASRTPGRNSPLHF
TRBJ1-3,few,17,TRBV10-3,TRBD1,TGTGCCATCAGTGAGGCCTGGACCGGGACAGCAGGAAACACCATATATTTT,CAISEAWTGTAGNTIYF
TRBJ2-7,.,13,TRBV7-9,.,TGTGCCAGCAGCTTACGACAGAAATACGAGCAGTACTTC,CASSLRQKYEQYF
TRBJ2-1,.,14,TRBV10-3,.,TGTGCCATCAGTGAGTCGGCCTCTAGTGATGAGCAGTTCTTC,CAISESASSDEQFF
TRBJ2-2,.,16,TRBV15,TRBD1,TGTGCCACCAGCAGCGAGACAGGGCCCTGGACCGGGGAGCTGTTTTTT,CATSSETGPWTGELFF
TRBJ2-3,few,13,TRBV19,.,TGTGCCAGCTCGGTGGGCGCGGCGGATACGCAGTATTTT,CASSVGAADTQYF
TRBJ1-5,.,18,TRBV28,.,TGTGCCAGCAGTTTATATAAGAGGATTGGGGATAGCAATCAGCCCCAGCATTTT,CASSLYKRIGDSNQPQHF
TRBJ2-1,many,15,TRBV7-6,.,TGTGCCAGCAGCTTAGGCGGCGGGCGGATGGATGAGCAGTTCTTC,CASSLGGGRMDEQFF
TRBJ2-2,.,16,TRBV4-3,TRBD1,TGCGCCAGCAGCCAATCCGACAGGGGAGATGGCGGGGAGCTGTTTTTT,CASSQSDRGDGGELFF
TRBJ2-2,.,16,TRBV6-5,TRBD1,TGTGCCAGCAGTTATCCGAGACAGGGGAGCACCGGGGAGCTGTTTTTT,CASSYPRQGSTGELFF
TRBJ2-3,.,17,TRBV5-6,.,TGTGCCAGCAGCTTGAACCGAAGACAGCTTTTGGTAGATACGCAGTATTTT,CASSLNRRQLLVDTQYF
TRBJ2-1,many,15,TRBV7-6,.,TGTGCCAGCAGCTTGGGGACGGACTACTACAATGAGCAGTTCTTC,CASSLGTDYYNEQFF
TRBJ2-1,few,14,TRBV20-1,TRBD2,TGCAGTGCTTCACCTAGCGGAGAGTACAATGAGCAGTTCTTC,CSASPSGEYNEQFF
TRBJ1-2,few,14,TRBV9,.,TGTGCCAGCAGCGTAGTAGGGGACGACTATGGCTACACCTTC,CASSVVGDDYGYTF
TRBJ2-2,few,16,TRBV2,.,TGTGCCAGCAGTGATGGATTGGGGGTTGACACCGGGGAGCTGTTTTTT,CASSDGLGVDTGELFF
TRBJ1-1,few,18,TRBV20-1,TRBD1,TGCAGTGCTAGAAACCGGGACAGGGGATATGCTGCGAACACTGAAGCTTTCTTT,CSARNRDRGYAANTEAFF
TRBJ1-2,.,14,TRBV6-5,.,TGTGCCAGCAGTTACGACGGGATGAACTATGGCTACACCTTC,CASSYDGMNYGYTF
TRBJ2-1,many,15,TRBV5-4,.,TGTGCCAGCAGCACGAGGGAATTCCTTTACAATGAGCAGTTCTTC,CASSTREFLYNEQFF
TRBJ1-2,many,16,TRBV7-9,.,TGTGCCAGCAGCCGCCGGACCGTAGAGACTAACTATGGCTACACCTTC,CASSRRTVETNYGYTF
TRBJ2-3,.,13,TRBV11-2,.,TGTGCCAGCAGCCCCGCCGGGTTGGATACGCAGTATTTT,CASSPAGLDTQYF
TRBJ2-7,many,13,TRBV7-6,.,TGTGCCAGCAGCGTCTCTCGCGGGGAGGAGCAGTACTTC,CASSVSRGEEQYF
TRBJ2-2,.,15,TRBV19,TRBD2,TGTGCCAGTAGTATAACTAGCGGGGGCACCGGGGAGCTGTTTTTT,CASSITSGGTGELFF
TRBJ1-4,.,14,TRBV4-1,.,TGCGCCAGCAGCCAAGATTCTCCTCCGGAAAAACTGTTTTTT,CASSQDSPPEKLFF
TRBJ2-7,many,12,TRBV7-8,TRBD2,TGTGCCAGCAGCTGGGGGGGATACGAGCAGTACTTC,CASSWGGYEQYF
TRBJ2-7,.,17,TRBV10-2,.,TGCGCCAGCAGTGTCGATCTTCTAGGGGCGCGGGCCTACGAGCAGTACTTC,CASSVDLLGARAYEQYF
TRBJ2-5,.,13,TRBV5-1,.,TGCGCCAGCAGCCACAGGGTTGGGGAGACCCAGTACTTC,CASSHRVGETQYF
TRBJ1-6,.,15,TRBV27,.,TGTGCCAGCAGTTTCGGGGGGGGCGGGGGTTCACCCCTCCACTTT,CASSFGGGGGSPLHF
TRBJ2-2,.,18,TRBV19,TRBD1,TGTGCCAGTAGAGAACCGGGACAGGCATCGATGAACACCGGGGAGCTGTTTTTT,CASREPGQASMNTGELFF
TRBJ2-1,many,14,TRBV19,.,TGTGCCAGTCAGGAGGGACTTTCCTACAATGAGCAGTTCTTC,CASQEGLSYNEQFF
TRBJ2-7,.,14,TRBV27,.,TGTGCCAGCAGTTTCAGAAGGGTCCCCTACGAGCAGTACTTC,CASSFRRVPYEQYF
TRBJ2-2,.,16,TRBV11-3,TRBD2,TGTGCCAGCAGCTCCCAGCGGGGCACCAACACCGGGGAGCTGTTTTTT,CASSSQRGTNTGELFF
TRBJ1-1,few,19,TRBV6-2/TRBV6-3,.,TGTGCCAGCAGTAACCCTTTTCTGGTGGAGCTTGCCATGAACACTGAAGCTTTCTTT,CASSNPFLVELAMNTEAFF
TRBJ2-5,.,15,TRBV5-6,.,TGTGCCAGCAGCATTGGGACGGGACCGCAAGAGACCCAGTACTTC,CASSIGTGPQETQYF
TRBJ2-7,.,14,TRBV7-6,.,TGTGCTAGCAGCCCTGACATGTCCGGATACGAGCAGTACTTC,CASSPDMSGYEQYF
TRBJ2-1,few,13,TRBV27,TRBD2,TGTGCCACGTCTTCGGGGGGGCCTCTTGAGCAGTTCTTC,CATSSGGPLEQFF
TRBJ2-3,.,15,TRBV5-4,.,TGTGCCAGCAGCCCCTCGCCGCAGGGGACAGATACGCAGTATTTT,CASSPSPQGTDTQYF
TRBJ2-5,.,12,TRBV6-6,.,TGTGCCAGCAGTTACAACCGGGAGACCCAGTACTTC,CASSYNRETQYF
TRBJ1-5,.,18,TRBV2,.,TGTGCCAGCAGTGAATACCCCCCCGGGGCCCTTAGCAATCAGCCCCAGCATTTT,CASSEYPPGALSNQPQHF